This T cell receptor beta chain was observed in a study of cytomegalovirus exposure and HLA in healthy donors. Overall study results and limits: Sequencing likely produced, as an artifact, a cluster of highly shared sequence variants. TCR beta chains associated with HLA were, in a later analysis, more clonally expanded than equally common others. TCR beta V- and J-gene trimming, according to a later analysis, was linked to a missense DCLRE1C variant.

Healthy bone marrow donors made up the cohort. Per the germline V gene, CDR1 is SGHNT and CDR2 is YENEEA. The V and J ends lost 1 base and 4 bases respectively, with 11 bases between them. The CDR3 runs to 15 residues. Comments on this clone: As yet, its antigen is unknown.

PCR amplification relied on 60 Vbeta primers (plus 13 Jbeta primers). Libraries were prepared by immunoSEQ multiplex PCR; TCRdb keeps only in-frame clonotypes and omits some of them. The sample lists about 160,000 clones, 80% occurring once. V gene TRBV11-3 combines with J gene TRBJ2-1; TRBD2 might be the D (7 bases). The clonotype was recovered from a male donor in good health and CMV-seropositive. Input material: PBMCs. The CDR3 DNA follows: TGTGCCAGCAGCTTAGGGGGAGGGACATACAATGAGCAGTTCTTC. Amino acid sequence: CASSLGGGTYNEQFF.